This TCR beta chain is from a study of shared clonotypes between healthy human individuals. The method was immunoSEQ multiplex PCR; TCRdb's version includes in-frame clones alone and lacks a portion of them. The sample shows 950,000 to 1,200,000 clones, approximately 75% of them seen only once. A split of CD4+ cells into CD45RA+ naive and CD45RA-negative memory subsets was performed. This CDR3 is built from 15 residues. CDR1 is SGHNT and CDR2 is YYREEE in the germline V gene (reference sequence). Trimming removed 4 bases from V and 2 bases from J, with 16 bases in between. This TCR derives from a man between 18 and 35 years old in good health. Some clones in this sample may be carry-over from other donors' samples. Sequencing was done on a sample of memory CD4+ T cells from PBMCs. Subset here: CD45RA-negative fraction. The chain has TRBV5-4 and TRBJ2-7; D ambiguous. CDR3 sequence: CASSRGLAVTYEQYF. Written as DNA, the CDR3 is TGTGCCAGCAGCCGCGGTCTGGCAGTAACCTACGAGCAGTACTTC.